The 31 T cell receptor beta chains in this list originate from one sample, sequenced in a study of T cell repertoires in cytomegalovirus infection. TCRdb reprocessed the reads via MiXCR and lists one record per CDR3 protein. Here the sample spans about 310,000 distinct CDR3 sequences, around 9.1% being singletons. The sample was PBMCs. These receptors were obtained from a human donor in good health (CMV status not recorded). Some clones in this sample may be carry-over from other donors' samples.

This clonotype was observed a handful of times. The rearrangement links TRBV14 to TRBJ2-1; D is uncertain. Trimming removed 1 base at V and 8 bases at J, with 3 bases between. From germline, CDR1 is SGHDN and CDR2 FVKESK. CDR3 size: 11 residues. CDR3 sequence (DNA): TGTGCCAGCAGCCAAGTTTATGAGCAGTTCTTC. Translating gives CASSQVYEQFF.

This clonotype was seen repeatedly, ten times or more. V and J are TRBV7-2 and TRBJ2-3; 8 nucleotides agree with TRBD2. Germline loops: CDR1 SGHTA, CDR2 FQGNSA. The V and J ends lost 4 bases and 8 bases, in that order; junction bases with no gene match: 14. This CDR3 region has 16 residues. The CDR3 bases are TGTGCCAGCAGCTACATGGGACTAGTAGCGGGGAGTACGCAGTATTTT. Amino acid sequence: CASSYMGLVAGSTQYF.

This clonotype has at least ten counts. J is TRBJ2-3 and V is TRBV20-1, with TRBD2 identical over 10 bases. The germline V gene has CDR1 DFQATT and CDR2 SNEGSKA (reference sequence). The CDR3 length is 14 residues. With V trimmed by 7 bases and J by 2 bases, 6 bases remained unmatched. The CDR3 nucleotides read TGCAGTGTCCCACTAGCGGGGAACACAGATACGCAGTATTTT. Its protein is CSVPLAGNTDTQYF.

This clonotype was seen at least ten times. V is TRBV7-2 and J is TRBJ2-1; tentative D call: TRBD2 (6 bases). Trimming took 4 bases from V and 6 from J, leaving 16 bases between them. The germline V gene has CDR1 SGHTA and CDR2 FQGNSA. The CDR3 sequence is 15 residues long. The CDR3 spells CASSSAAGHPNEQFF. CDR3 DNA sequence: TGTGCCAGCAGCTCGGCCGCGGGGCACCCCAATGAGCAGTTCTTC. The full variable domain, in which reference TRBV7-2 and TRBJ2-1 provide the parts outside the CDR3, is GAGVSQSPSNKVTEKGKDVELRCDPISGHTALYWYRQSLGQGLEFLIYFQGNSAPDKSGLPSDRFSAERTGGSVSTLTIQRTQQEDSAVYLCASSSAAGHPNEQFFGPGTRLTVL.

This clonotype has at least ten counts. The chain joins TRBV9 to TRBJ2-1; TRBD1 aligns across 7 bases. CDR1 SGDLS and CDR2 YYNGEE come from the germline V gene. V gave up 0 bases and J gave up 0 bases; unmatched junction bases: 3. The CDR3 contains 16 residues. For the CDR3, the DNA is TGTGCCAGCAGCGTAGTGGACAGGAGCTCCTACAATGAGCAGTTCTTC. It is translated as CASSVVDRSSYNEQFF.

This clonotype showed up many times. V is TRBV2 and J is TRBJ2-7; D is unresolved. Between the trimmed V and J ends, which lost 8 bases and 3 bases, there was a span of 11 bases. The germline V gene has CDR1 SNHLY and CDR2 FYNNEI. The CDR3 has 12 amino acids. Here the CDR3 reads CASGLDHYEQYV. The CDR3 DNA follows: TGTGCCAGCGGGTTGGACCACTACGAGCAGTACGTC.

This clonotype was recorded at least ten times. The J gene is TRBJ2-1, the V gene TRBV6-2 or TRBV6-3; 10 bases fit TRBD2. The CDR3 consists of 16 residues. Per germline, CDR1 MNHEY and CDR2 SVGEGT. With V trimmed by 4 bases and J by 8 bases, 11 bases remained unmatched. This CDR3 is CASSWASGGSWHEQFF. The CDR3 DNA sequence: TGTGCCAGCAGTTGGGCTAGCGGGGGCTCTTGGCATGAGCAGTTCTTC.

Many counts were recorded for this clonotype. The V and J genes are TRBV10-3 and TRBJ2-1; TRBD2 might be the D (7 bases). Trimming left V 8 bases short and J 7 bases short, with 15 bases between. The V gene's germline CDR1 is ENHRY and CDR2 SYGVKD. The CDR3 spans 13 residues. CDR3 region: CAIRGAGRNEQFF. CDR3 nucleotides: TGTGCCATCCGGGGGGCGGGGCGGAATGAGCAGTTCTTC.

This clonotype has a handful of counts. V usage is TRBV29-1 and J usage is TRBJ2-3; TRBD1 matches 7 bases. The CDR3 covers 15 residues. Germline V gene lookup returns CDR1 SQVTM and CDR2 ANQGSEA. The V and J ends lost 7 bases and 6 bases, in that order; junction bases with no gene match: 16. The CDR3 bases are TGCAGCGCACTCCTGGCAGGGGGATATGGTGATACGCAGTATTTT. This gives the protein CSALLAGGYGDTQYF.

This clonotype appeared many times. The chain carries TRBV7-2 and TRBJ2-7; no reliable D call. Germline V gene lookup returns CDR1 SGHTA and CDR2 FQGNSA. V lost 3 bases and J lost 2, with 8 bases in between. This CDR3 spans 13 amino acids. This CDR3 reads CASSFSGPYEQYF. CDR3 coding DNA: TGTGCCAGCAGCTTTTCCGGACCCTACGAGCAGTACTTC.

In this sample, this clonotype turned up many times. CDR3 bases: TGTGCCAGCAGTGAATTCTCGCAGGAGGGGGCCTATGGCTACACCTTC. It translates to CASSEFSQEGAYGYTF. The chain carries TRBV25-1 and TRBJ1-2, with TRBD1 matching 7 bases. Germline values: CDR1 MGHDK, CDR2 SYGVNS. Losses at the gene ends were 1 base for V and 4 bases for J; bases not matched to a gene: 9. The CDR3 totals 16 residues.

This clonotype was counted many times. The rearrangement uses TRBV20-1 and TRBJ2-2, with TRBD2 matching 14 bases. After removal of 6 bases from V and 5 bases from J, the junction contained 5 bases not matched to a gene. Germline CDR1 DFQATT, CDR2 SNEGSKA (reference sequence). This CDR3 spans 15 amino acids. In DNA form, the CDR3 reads TGCAGTGCACCGGGACTAGCGGGGGTTACCGGGGAGCTGTTTTTT. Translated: CSAPGLAGVTGELFF.

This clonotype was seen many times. The CDR3, as DNA: TGTGCCAGCAGCTTAGCGCAGCGGACGGGCTATGGCTACACCTTC. It yields the protein CASSLAQRTGYGYTF. The V gene is TRBV7-9, the J gene TRBJ1-2; D uncertain. The CDR3 consists of 15 residues. From germline, CDR1 is SEHNR and CDR2 FQNEAQ (reference sequence). The V end lost 0 bases, the J end lost 4 bases, and 12 bases lay between the germline ends. Combining the CDR3 with reference TRBV7-9 and TRBJ1-2 gives the whole variable domain DTGVSQNPRHKITKRGQNVTFRCDPISEHNRLYWYRQTLGQGPEFLTYFQNEAQLEKSRLLSDRFSAERPKGSFSTLEIQRTEQGDSAMYLCASSLAQRTGYGYTFGSGTRLTVV.

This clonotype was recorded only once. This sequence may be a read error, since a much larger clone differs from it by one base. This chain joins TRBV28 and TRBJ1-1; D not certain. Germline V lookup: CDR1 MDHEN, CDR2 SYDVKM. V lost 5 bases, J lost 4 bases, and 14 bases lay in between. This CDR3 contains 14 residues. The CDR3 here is CASSPLEEPTEAFF. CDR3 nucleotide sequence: TGTGCCAGCAGTCCGCTGGAGGAGCCCACTGAAGCTTTCTTT.

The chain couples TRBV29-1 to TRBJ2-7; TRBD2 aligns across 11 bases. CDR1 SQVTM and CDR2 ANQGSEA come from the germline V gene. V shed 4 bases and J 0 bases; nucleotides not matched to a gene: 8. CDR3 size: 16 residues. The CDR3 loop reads CSVVPSGGLSSYEQYF. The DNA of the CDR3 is TGCAGCGTTGTGCCTAGCGGGGGGCTCAGCTCCTACGAGCAGTACTTC.

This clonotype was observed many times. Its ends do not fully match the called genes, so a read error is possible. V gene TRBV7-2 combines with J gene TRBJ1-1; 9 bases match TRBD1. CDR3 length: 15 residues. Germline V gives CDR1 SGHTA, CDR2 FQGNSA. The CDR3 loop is CASSSRQQGAGAEVF. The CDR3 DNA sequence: TGTGCCAGCAGCTCAAGACAACAGGGGGCCGGCGCCGAAGTCTTT.

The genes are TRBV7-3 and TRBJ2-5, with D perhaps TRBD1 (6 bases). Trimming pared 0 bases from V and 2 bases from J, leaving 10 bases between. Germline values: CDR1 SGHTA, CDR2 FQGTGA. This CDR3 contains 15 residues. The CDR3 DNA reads TGTGCCAGCAGCTTAACGGGGGCTTTACAAGAGACCCAGTACTTC. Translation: CASSLTGALQETQYF.

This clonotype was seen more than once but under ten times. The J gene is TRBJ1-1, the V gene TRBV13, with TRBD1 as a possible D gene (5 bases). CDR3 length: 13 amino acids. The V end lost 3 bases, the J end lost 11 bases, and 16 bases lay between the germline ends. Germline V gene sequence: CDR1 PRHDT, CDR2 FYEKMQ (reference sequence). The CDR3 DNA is TGTGCCAGCAGCTTTGGGCAGGGTCCTGTCGCTTTCTTT. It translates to CASSFGQGPVAFF.

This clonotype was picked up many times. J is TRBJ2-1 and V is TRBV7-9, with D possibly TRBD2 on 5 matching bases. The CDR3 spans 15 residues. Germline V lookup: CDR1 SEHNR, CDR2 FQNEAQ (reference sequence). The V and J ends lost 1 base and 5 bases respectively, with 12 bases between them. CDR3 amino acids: CASSLVGDYNNEQFF. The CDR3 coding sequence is TGTGCCAGCAGCTTAGTAGGCGACTATAACAATGAGCAGTTCTTC.

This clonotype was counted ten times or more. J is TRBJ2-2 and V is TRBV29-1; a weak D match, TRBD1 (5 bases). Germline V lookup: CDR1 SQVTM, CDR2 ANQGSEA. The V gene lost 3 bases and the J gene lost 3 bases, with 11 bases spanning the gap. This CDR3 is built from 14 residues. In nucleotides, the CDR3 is TGCAGCGTTGACGACAGAGGCGACACCGGGGAGCTGTTTTTT. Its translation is CSVDDRGDTGELFF.

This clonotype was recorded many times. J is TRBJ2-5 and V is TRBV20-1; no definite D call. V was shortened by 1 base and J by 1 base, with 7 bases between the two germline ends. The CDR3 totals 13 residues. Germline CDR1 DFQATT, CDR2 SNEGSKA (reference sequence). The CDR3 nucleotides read TGCAGTGCTAGAGGGGCGTCCCAAGAGACCCAGTACTTC. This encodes CSARGASQETQYF.

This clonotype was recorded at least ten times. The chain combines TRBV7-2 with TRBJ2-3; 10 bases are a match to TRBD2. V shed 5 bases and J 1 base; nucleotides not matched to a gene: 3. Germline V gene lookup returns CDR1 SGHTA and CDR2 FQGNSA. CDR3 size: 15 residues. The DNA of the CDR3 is TGTGCCAGCAGCGTTGGGACTAGCGGCACAGATACGCAGTATTTT. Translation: CASSVGTSGTDTQYF.

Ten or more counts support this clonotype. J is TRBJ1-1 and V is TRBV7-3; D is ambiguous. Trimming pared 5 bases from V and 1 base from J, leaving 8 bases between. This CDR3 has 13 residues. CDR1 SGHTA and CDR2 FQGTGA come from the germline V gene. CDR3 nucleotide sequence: TGTGCCAGCAGCCACGGGAGGAACACTGAAGCTTTCTTT. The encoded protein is CASSHGRNTEAFF.

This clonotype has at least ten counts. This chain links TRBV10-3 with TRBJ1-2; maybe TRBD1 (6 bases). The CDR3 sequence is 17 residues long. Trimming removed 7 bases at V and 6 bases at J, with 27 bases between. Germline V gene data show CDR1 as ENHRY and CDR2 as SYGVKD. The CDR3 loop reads CAITPQRGTGTRHGYTF. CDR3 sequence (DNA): TGTGCCATCACTCCCCAGCGGGGGACCGGGACACGACATGGCTACACCTTC.

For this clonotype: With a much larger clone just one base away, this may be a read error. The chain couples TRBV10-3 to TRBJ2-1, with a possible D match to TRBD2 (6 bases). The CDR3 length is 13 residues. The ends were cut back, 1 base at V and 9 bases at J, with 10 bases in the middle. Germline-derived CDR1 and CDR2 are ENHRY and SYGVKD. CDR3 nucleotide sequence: TGTGCCATCAGTGAGTATCAGCGGGCTGAGCAGTTCTTC. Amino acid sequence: CAISEYQRAEQFF.

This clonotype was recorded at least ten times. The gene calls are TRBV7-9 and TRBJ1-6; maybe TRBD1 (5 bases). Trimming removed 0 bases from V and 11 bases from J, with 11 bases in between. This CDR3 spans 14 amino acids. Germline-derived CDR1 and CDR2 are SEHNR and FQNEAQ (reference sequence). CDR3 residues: CASSLAGGSAPLHF. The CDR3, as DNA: TGTGCCAGCAGCTTAGCGGGGGGGTCAGCACCCCTCCACTTT.

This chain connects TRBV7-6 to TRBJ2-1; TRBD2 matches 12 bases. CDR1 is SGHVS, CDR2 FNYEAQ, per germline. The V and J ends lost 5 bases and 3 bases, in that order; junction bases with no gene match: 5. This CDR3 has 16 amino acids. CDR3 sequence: CASSGTSGPFYNEQFF. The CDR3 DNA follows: TGTGCCAGCAGCGGGACTAGCGGGCCCTTCTACAATGAGCAGTTCTTC.

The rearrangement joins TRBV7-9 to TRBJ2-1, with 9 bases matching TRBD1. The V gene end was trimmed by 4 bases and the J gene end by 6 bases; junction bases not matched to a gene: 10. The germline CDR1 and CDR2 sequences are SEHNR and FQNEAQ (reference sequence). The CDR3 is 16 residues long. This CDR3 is CASSSPGQGMPNEQFF. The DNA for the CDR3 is TGTGCCAGCAGCTCCCCGGGACAGGGAATGCCCAATGAGCAGTTCTTC. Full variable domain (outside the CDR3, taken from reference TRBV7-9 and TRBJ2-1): DTGVSQNPRHKITKRGQNVTFRCDPISEHNRLYWYRQTLGQGPEFLTYFQNEAQLEKSRLLSDRFSAERPKGSFSTLEIQRTEQGDSAMYLCASSSPGQGMPNEQFFGPGTRLTVL.

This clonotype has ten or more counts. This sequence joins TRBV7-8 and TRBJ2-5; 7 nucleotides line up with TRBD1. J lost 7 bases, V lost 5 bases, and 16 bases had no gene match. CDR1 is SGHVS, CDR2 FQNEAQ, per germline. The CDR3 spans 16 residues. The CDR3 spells CASSTTQSTGKGTQYF. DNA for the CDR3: TGTGCCAGCAGCACCACCCAATCGACAGGGAAGGGGACCCAGTACTTC.

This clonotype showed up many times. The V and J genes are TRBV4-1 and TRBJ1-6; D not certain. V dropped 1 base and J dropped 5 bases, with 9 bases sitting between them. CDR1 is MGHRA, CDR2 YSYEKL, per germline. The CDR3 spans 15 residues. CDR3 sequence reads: CASSQVEGDNSPLHF. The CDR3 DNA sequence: TGCGCCAGCAGCCAAGTTGAGGGAGATAATTCACCCCTCCACTTT.

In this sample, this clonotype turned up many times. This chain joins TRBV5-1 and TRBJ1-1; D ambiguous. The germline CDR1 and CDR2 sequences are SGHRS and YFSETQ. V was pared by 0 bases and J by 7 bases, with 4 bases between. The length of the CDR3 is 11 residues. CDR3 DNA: TGCGCCAGCAGCTTGGAGGGTGAAGCTTTCTTT. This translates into CASSLEGEAFF.